This TCR beta chain was profiled in a study of OX40 agonist ivuxolimab in advanced cancers. About the investigation overall: Ivuxolimab, which targeted the costimulatory receptor OX40 (CD134), was an agonistic, fully human IgG2 monoclonal antibody. Partial responses occurred in three dose-escalation patients: two with cutaneous melanoma and one with hepatocellular carcinoma. The point of sequencing TCRbeta in the periphery was to test whether ivuxolimab changed TCR sequence diversity and drove clonal T-cell expansion. A male proportion of roughly 85% and a mean age of approximately 55 years, ranging from 23 to 79, were recorded for the dose-escalation cohort. Intravenous ivuxolimab was administered to patients every 2 weeks at six dose levels: 0.01, 0.1, 0.3, 1.5, 3 and 10 mg/kg. The paper reports the monotherapy dose-escalation portion (N of about 52 patients) of the phase I ivuxolimab trial. Prior anti-PD-1, anti-PD-L1 or anti-CTLA-4 therapy was permitted, and 30% to 50% of dose-escalation patients had received checkpoint inhibitors. Of the approximately 54 patients in dose escalation, 19 had hepatocellular carcinoma, around 15 had melanoma, 9 had renal cell carcinoma and 9 had head and neck cancer.

The germline V gene encodes CDR1 WSHSY and CDR2 SAAADI. The CDR3 goes from the cysteine to the phenylalanine over 17 residues. Only the CDR3 DNA stays, 51 bases, in frame from base 1. V is pruned by 2 bases and J by 10 bases, leaving 12 bases of the junction without a gene match. This clone appeared a few times. No cognate antigen has been identified for it. No quality values exist for individual bases; no much larger clone is one base distant. General findings and caveats noted by the study authors: After ivuxolimab, more expanded clones were found on average in CD8+ T cells than in CD4+ T cells. The antigen specificity of the peripheral T cells that underwent clonal expansion was not determined. Low levels of normalized T-cell clonal expansion were also shown by some nonresponding patients. Clonal expansion of both CD4+ and CD8+ blood T cells was observed from baseline to week 6 at doses 0.1 to 3.0 mg/kg. Partial responders in the 0.1-3.0 mg/kg groups had among the lowest normalized peripheral clonal expansion, especially among CD8+ T cells.

For sequencing of the TCRbeta CDR3 region, genomic DNA was extracted from the sorted cells. The immunoSEQ Assay was used for sequencing of TCRbeta CDR3 regions. Held by TCRdb, this immuneACCESS table contains in-frame sequences only and omits some clones. Under half of the omission traces to an unresolved V gene where checked; the cause of the rest is unknown. Present in this sample are over 60,000 clones, roughly 80% of which were seen just once. The ten top clones hold around 6.7% of the sample. The trial excluded patients who had a history of autoimmune disease or were on systemic immunosuppression. Peripheral blood for TCR sequencing was collected from all dose cohorts at baseline, on cycle 4 day 1, and on cycle 7 day 1. Samples were obtained from an open-label, multicenter, first-in-human phase I dose-escalation trial of ivuxolimab. Adults with locally advanced or metastatic head and neck squamous cell, hepatocellular, melanoma or renal cell carcinoma were enrolled in the trial. Before TCR sequencing, CD4+ and CD8+ T cells were separately sorted from peripheral blood.

Source: CD4+ or CD8+ T cells sorted from blood, taken in a trial of the OX40 agonist ivuxolimab. The chain was built from TRBV10-2 and TRBJ1-6; 9 of the junction bases match TRBD1. This TCR was sampled from an adult with an advanced solid tumor such as melanoma, head and neck, liver or kidney cancer. The CDR3 in this case is CASSEPIRGQGYSPLHF. The DNA sequence is given as TGCGCCAGCAGTGAGCCTATCCGGGGACAGGGATACTCACCCCTCCACTTT.